This TCR beta chain was recovered during a study of T cell clonotyping in hematopoietic cell transplantation. Generated by immunoSEQ multiplex PCR, the TCRdb table keeps only in-frame clones and is missing some. The sample has about 15,000 clones; 85% to 90% are singletons. Trimming left V 3 bases short and J 4 bases short, with 17 bases between. Germline loops: CDR1 SGHRS, CDR2 YFSETQ. The length of the CDR3 is 15 residues. About this clone itself: As yet, its antigen is unknown.

General study results and limits: Graft donor and pretransplant recipient Inverse Simpson Index values predicted broader posttransplant TCR diversity. Few recipient clonotypes overlapped donors; over 95% were de novo at given depth. Without cell sorting, CD4 versus CD8 contributions remain unresolved.

This chain uses TRBV5-1 with TRBJ2-7; the D gene is possibly TRBD1 (6 bases). This TCR derives from a male patient aged 45-60 years who had an allogeneic stem cell transplant from an unrelated donor, so T cells may come from the graft donor. Some clones in this sample may be carry-over from other donors' samples. The sequencing used PBMCs, collected 100 days after allogeneic stem cell transplant. The chain's CDR3 is CASSSTGPRLYEQYF. The CDR3 DNA reads TGCGCCAGCAGCTCGACAGGCCCCCGCCTTTACGAGCAGTACTTC.